Sequencing of this TCR beta chain was carried out in a study of post-analysis software for immune sequencing data. Whole-study results and caveats: Multiple sclerosis patients had significantly lower normalized Chao1 diversity than controls. By F measure, strong co-clustering occurred among samples prepared in the same batch. There were a handful of TRBV segments more frequent in patients than controls, and TRBV5-6, TRBV5-1 and TRBV20-1 were among them.

Losses at the gene ends were 3 bases for V and 1 base for J; bases not matched to a gene: 6. Germline V CDR1 and CDR2: DFQATT, SNEGSKA (reference sequence). This CDR3 contains 15 residues. About this clonotype itself: Its antigen is not known.

Sequencing libraries made from TCR beta cDNA carried unique molecular identifiers. Each sample of roughly 0.95 to 10 million input T cells yielded about 500,000 cDNA molecules, so each molecule approximated one T cell. One entry per CDR3 protein, called by TCRdb with MiXCR from the PCR reads. The repertoire holds about 430,000 distinct CDR3 sequences, with less than 40% as singletons. Sample: blood. The TCR comes from a girl aged 2 to 9 with multiple sclerosis. The chain carries TRBV20-1 and TRBJ1-2; 9 positions agree with TRBD1. CDR3 bases: TGCAGTGCTAGGCCCAGGACAGGGGTTAACTATGGCTACACCTTC. Protein: CSARPRTGVNYGYTF.